This T cell receptor (beta chain) stems from a study of blood T cell repertoires in COVID-19. Whole-study context: Samples taken during acute and convalescent COVID-19 were collected in the United States, Italy and Spain. Nucleic acid was either cDNA or gDNA, and it came from T cells, B-cell-depleted T cells, or PBMCs.

In the source study's methods: The authors estimated nucleated cell counts from reference gene primer amplification. The table came from immunoSEQ multiplex PCR; TCRdb's copy has only in-frame clones and leaves some out. That table is the source of V, J and clone size, and D and trimming were worked out from the DNA. The sample yields 240,000 or so clones, roughly 86% seen once. Sequences were obtained from peripheral blood. The origin of this receptor is a man aged 80 or over with acute or convalescent COVID-19.

CDR3 sequence reads: CASSTSSGTESYEQYF. For the CDR3, the DNA is TGTGCCAGCAGCACGTCTTCCGGGACAGAGTCCTACGAGCAGTACTTC. This sequence joins TRBV21-1 and TRBJ2-7; TRBD1 is the table's D call, not checked against the DNA. TRBV21-1 represents a pseudogene. CDR3 size: 16 residues.